Shown below are 23 T cell receptor beta chains from a single sample sequenced in a study of cytomegalovirus exposure and HLA in healthy donors. The PCR contained 60 Vbeta and 13 Jbeta primers. Measured with immunoSEQ multiplex PCR; TCRdb has only the in-frame clones, and not every one. This table holds about 63,000 clones, roughly 80% found once. What was sequenced was PBMCs. The receptors derive from a woman in her thirties or forties in good health and CMV-seropositive.

The chain recombines TRBV6-6 with TRBJ1-5, with a possible D match to TRBD1 (6 bases). Trimming shortened V by 6 bases and J by 1 base, and 10 bases separated the two germline ends. The CDR3 consists of 14 residues. The V gene's germline CDR1 is MNHNY and CDR2 SVGAGI (reference sequence). CDR3: CASRGGMSNQPQHF. The CDR3 coding sequence is TGTGCCAGCAGAGGGGGAATGAGCAATCAGCCCCAGCATTTT.

The rearrangement uses TRBV2 and TRBJ2-7, with D tentatively TRBD1 (5 bases). The CDR3 loop spans 14 amino acids. Trimming took off 8 bases at V and 3 bases at J, with 17 bases between the two ends. Germline values: CDR1 SNHLY, CDR2 FYNNEI. This chain's CDR3 is CASLGLLLDYEQYF. DNA of the CDR3: TGTGCCAGCTTGGGGCTCTTGCTTGACTACGAGCAGTACTTC.

This chain joins TRBV30 and TRBJ1-1; 8 nucleotides align to TRBD1. Germline values: CDR1 GTSNPN, CDR2 SVGIG (reference sequence). The junction had 3 bases not matched to a gene; V was cut back by 1 base and J by 5 bases. The CDR3 consists of 13 residues. The CDR3 protein is CAWSAGGWTEAFF. The DNA for the CDR3 is TGTGCCTGGAGTGCAGGGGGCTGGACTGAAGCTTTCTTT.

The V call is TRBV4-3, the J call TRBJ2-2; D remains unclear. The CDR3 is 15 amino acids. Germline V CDR1 and CDR2: LGHNA, YSLEER. The ends were cut back, 0 bases at V and 2 bases at J, with 7 bases in the middle. The CDR3 reads CASSQDGLNTGELFF. The CDR3 DNA reads as TGCGCCAGCAGCCAAGATGGGCTTAACACCGGGGAGCTGTTTTTT.

This clone was counted a few times. The chain carries TRBV6-5 and TRBJ1-2; 7 bases match TRBD1. The germline V gene has CDR1 MNHEY and CDR2 SVGAGI. The CDR3 length is 15 residues. V was clipped by 2 bases and J by 4 bases; unmatched bases: 7. For the CDR3, the DNA is TGTGCCAGCAGTTACGAACCAGGGGGGATCTATGGCTACACCTTC. Translated: CASSYEPGGIYGYTF.

CDR3 protein: CASSSGTSVADTQYF. The CDR3 DNA reads TGCGCCAGCAGCTCCGGGACTAGCGTCGCAGATACGCAGTATTTT. The chain uses TRBV5-1 and TRBJ2-3; TRBD2 matches at 10 bases. The trim removed 3 bases at V and 4 bases at J, leaving 5 bases unmatched. The germline V gene encodes CDR1 SGHRS and CDR2 YFSETQ. This CDR3 is built from 15 residues.

J is TRBJ2-7 and V is TRBV29-1; a possible D gene is TRBD1 (5 bases). The germline gives CDR1 SQVTM, CDR2 ANQGSEA. This CDR3 is built from 11 residues. The V end was cut by 7 bases, the J end by 4 bases, with 11 bases between. CDR3 bases: TGCAGCGCGAAGCAGGGTTACGAGCAGTACTTC. This codes for CSAKQGYEQYF.

The rearrangement joins TRBV9 to TRBJ2-3; D might be TRBD1 (5 bases). Germline V gene data show CDR1 as SGDLS and CDR2 as YYNGEE. The V end lost 1 base, the J end lost 0 bases, and 12 bases lay between the germline ends. This CDR3 spans 16 amino acids. Here the CDR3 DNA reads TGTGCCAGCAGCGTATACAGGAACTCTAGCACAGATACGCAGTATTTT. Amino acids: CASSVYRNSSTDTQYF.

The chain couples TRBV20-1 to TRBJ1-1; D ambiguous. CDR1 and CDR2 from the germline V gene are DFQATT and SNEGSKA (reference sequence). Trimming removed 7 bases at V and 8 bases at J, with 14 bases between. This CDR3 region has 11 residues. The CDR3 loop reads CSGERDVEAFF. DNA of the CDR3: TGCAGTGGGGAGAGAGACGTAGAAGCTTTCTTT.

V is TRBV4-3 and J is TRBJ1-2; 9 nucleotides align to TRBD1. The V segment lost 0 bases and the J segment 8 bases; nucleotides outside the gene matches: 7. The CDR3 has 15 amino acids. In germline, CDR1 is LGHNA, CDR2 YSLEER. CDR3 nucleotide sequence: TGCGCCAGCAGCCAAGAAGGGACAGGGAATGGCGGCTACACCTTC. Protein product: CASSQEGTGNGGYTF.

The rearrangement links TRBV4-3 to TRBJ2-3; the D gene is possibly TRBD2 (6 bases). This CDR3 contains 15 residues. Germline CDR1 and CDR2: LGHNA and YSLEER. V dropped 4 bases and J dropped 5 bases, with 16 bases sitting between them. The CDR3 region has the DNA TGCGCCAGCAGCCGGACCGCCCTGGAGGGAGATACGCAGTATTTT. Translating gives CASSRTALEGDTQYF.

This clone is a singleton in its sample. The CDR3 nucleotides read TGTGCCAGCAGCCGGGACAGGGGGAACACTGAAGCTTTCTTT. It is translated as CASSRDRGNTEAFF. This chain uses TRBV6-5 with TRBJ1-1; TRBD1 aligns across 10 bases. Per the germline V gene, CDR1 is MNHEY and CDR2 is SVGAGI. This CDR3 has 14 amino acids. J was trimmed by 1 base and V by 6 bases; bases with no gene match: 2.

This chain joins TRBV4-3 and TRBJ2-7; D is unresolved. The germline gives CDR1 LGHNA, CDR2 YSLEER. V gave up 1 base and J gave up 6 bases, with 10 bases separating them. The CDR3 loop spans 13 amino acids. CDR3 coding DNA: TGCGCCAGCAGCCAAGGTTCCGAGCCCGAGCAGTACTTC. Translation: CASSQGSEPEQYF.

The CDR3 is CASSQDRANTGELFF. As DNA, the CDR3 is TGTGCCAGCAGCCAGGACAGGGCAAACACCGGGGAGCTGTTTTTT. The V gene is TRBV27, the J gene TRBJ2-2, with 8 positions matching TRBD1. Germline V gene sequence: CDR1 MNHEY, CDR2 SMNVEV (reference sequence). The length of the CDR3 is 15 residues. The J segment lost 2 bases and the V segment lost 6 bases, leaving 5 bases of the junction unmatched.

The genes are TRBV29-1 and TRBJ1-3, with 7 bases that match TRBD1. CDR3 length equals 14 residues. V was clipped by 4 bases and J by 0 bases; unmatched bases: 3. From germline, CDR1 is SQVTM and CDR2 ANQGSEA. CDR3: CSVARGSSGNTIYF. The DNA for the CDR3 is TGCAGCGTTGCCAGGGGGAGCTCTGGAAACACCATATATTTT. Supplemented by reference TRBV29-1 and TRBJ1-3, the full variable domain reads SAVISQKPSRDICQRGTSLTIQCQVDSQVTMMFWYRQQPGQSLTLIATANQGSEATYESGFVIDKFPISRPNLTFSTLTVSNMSPEDSSIYLCSVARGSSGNTIYFGEGSWLTVV.

A word on this clone: Mismatch with germline at one junction end may stem from a read error. The V call is TRBV7-9, the J call TRBJ1-1; a possible D gene is TRBD1 (5 bases). This CDR3 is 12 amino acids long. Germline V lookup: CDR1 SEHNR, CDR2 FQNEAQ (reference sequence). CDR3 in amino acids: CSSSLLGQGAFF. In nucleotides, the CDR3 is TGTTCCAGCAGCCTATTGGGTCAGGGAGCTTTCTTT.

J is TRBJ1-1 and V is TRBV5-6; D is unresolved. Germline loops: CDR1 SGHDT, CDR2 YYEEEE. The CDR3 is made up of 15 amino acids. V shed 4 bases and J shed 3 bases, with 16 bases lying between them. CDR3: CASSRVSSRDTEAFF. Written as DNA, the CDR3 is TGTGCCAGCAGCCGAGTAAGCTCGAGGGACACTGAAGCTTTCTTT.

This clone appeared a single time. The chain links TRBV5-1 to TRBJ2-3, with TRBD1 matching over 7 bases. The CDR3 runs 15 residues. CDR1 SGHRS and CDR2 YFSETQ come from the germline V gene. V shed 7 bases and J 0 bases; nucleotides not matched to a gene: 8. CDR3 loop: CASHTGTASTDTQYF. CDR3 nucleotides: TGCGCCAGCCATACGGGGACAGCTAGCACAGATACGCAGTATTTT.

V and J are TRBV5-4 and TRBJ2-3; tentative D call: TRBD2 (5 bases). The CDR3 spans 14 residues. V was clipped by 5 bases and J by 6 bases, with 16 bases between them. CDR1 SGHNT and CDR2 YYREEE come from the germline V gene (reference sequence). In DNA form, the CDR3 reads TGTGCCAGCAGGGGAGCCCTAATGATGGATACGCAGTATTTT. This translates into CASRGALMMDTQYF.

V usage is TRBV4-1 and J usage is TRBJ1-1, with 8 bases fitting TRBD1. Germline V CDR1 and CDR2: MGHRA, YSYEKL. The J segment lost 10 bases and the V segment lost 0 bases, leaving 4 bases of the junction unmatched. CDR3 length: 13 amino acids. Here the CDR3 DNA reads TGCGCCAGCAGCCAAGAGAGGACAGGGAGAGCTTTCTTT. It encodes CASSQERTGRAFF.

J is TRBJ2-7 and V is TRBV2, with D hard to call. CDR3 size: 13 residues. V lost 2 bases, J lost 6 bases, and 11 bases lay in between. The germline gives CDR1 SNHLY, CDR2 FYNNEI. CDR3 nucleotides: TGTGCCAGCAGTGAAAATAGCTTAGGCGAGCAGTACTTC. This codes for CASSENSLGEQYF.

The rearrangement links TRBV19 to TRBJ1-2; D is possibly TRBD1 (5 bases). Germline CDR1 is LNHDA and CDR2 is SQIVND (reference sequence). The CDR3 sequence is 15 residues long. Trimming removed 3 bases from V and 1 base from J, with 12 bases in between. CDR3 coding DNA: TGTGCCAGTAGTATCGGGCAGGGCCTTAACTATGGCTACACCTTC. This gives the protein CASSIGQGLNYGYTF.

The rearrangement joins TRBV29-1 to TRBJ1-1; D call uncertain. The V gene's germline CDR1 is SQVTM and CDR2 ANQGSEA. The V and J ends lost 4 bases and 0 bases respectively, with 6 bases between them. This CDR3 contains 12 residues. The CDR3 reads CSVGEVNTEAFF. The CDR3 coding sequence is TGCAGCGTTGGCGAGGTGAACACTGAAGCTTTCTTT.